This T cell receptor (beta chain) is drawn from a study of blood T cell repertoires in COVID-19. As for the study in general: Samples representing acute and convalescent COVID-19 were sourced from the United States, Italy and Spain. From T cells, B-cell-depleted T cells, or PBMCs came the material, which was cDNA or gDNA.

Original processing methods: Counts of nucleated cells, estimated from reference gene primer amplification, were obtained. Assay: immunoSEQ multiplex PCR; the TCRdb copy retains only in-frame clones and omits some. The V and J calls and the clone size are those of that table, but D and trimming were determined from the DNA. The repertoire holds around 25,000 clones, with approximately 88% as singletons. The CDR3 runs to 13 residues. V lost 3 bases and J lost 4, with 9 bases in between. The chain couples TRBV12-3 or TRBV12-4 to TRBJ1-2; tentative D call: TRBD1 (6 bases). The source of this sequence is a human donor with active COVID-19. The donor label of this sample is uncertain. What was sequenced was peripheral blood. As DNA, the CDR3 is TGTGCCAGCAGTTTGGACAGCGGCTATGGCTACACCTTC. This encodes CASSLDSGYGYTF.